The rows below give T cell receptor beta chains drawn from one sample of a study of low-dose radiotherapy and immunotherapy resistance in tumors. TCRdb passed the reads through MiXCR, listing each CDR3 protein once. The sample carries about 58,000 distinct CDR3 sequences, 23% recorded once. The sample here was PBMCs, taken after low-dose radiotherapy plus immunotherapy. These receptors all come from a male donor with prostate cancer. CDR3s include the opening cysteine and the closing phenylalanine or tryptophan. D genes are given only for firm matches. Not every row has a clone size; where given, it reads once, few, many or a size class.

size	D	V	J	CDR3	DNA
many	-	TRBV11-2	TRBJ2-5	CASSRTLSGNQETQYF	TGTGCCAGCAGCCGTACCCTTAGCGGAAACCAAGAGACCCAGTACTTC
many	-	TRBV12-3/TRBV12-4	TRBJ2-1	CASSLGQFNEQFF	TGTGCCAGCAGTTTAGGTCAGTTTAATGAGCAGTTCTTC
many	-	TRBV12-3/TRBV12-4	TRBJ1-1	CASRNRELHTEAFF	TGTGCCAGCAGGAACAGGGAATTGCACACTGAAGCTTTCTTT
-	-	TRBV2	TRBJ2-7	CASRLTLREQYF	TGTGCCAGCAGGCTGACGCTTAGGGAGCAGTACTTC
many	TRBD1	TRBV11-2	TRBJ2-6	CASSGGTGFFGANVLTF	TGTGCCAGCAGCGGCGGGACAGGGTTCTTTGGGGCCAACGTCCTGACTTTC
many	-	TRBV4-1	TRBJ1-2	CASSQAPSQDYGYTF	TGCGCCAGCAGCCAAGCTCCCAGCCAAGACTATGGCTACACCTTC
many	-	TRBV9	TRBJ2-7	CASSVGGTAYEQYF	TGTGCCAGCAGCGTAGGTGGAACAGCCTACGAGCAGTACTTC
many	-	TRBV2	TRBJ2-3	CASSSRDPTVGIADTQYF	TGTGCCAGCAGTTCCCGGGACCCGACAGTGGGGATCGCAGATACGCAGTATTTT
many	-	TRBV18	TRBJ1-1	CASSQVRVSTEAFF	TGTGCCAGCTCACAGGTTAGGGTTTCTACTGAAGCTTTCTTT
many	-	TRBV2	TRBJ2-4	CASSITRTAQNIQYF	TGTGCCAGCAGTATTACTCGGACAGCCCAAAACATTCAGTACTTC
once	TRBD1	TRBV5-1	TRBJ2-7	CASSRGTGGNEQYF	TGCGCCAGCAGCCGGGGGACAGGGGGAAACGAGCAGTACTTC
many	-	TRBV6-2/TRBV6-3	TRBJ2-4	CASSYGATGAKNIQYF	TGTGCCAGCAGTTACGGCGCGACAGGCGCCAAAAACATTCAGTACTTC